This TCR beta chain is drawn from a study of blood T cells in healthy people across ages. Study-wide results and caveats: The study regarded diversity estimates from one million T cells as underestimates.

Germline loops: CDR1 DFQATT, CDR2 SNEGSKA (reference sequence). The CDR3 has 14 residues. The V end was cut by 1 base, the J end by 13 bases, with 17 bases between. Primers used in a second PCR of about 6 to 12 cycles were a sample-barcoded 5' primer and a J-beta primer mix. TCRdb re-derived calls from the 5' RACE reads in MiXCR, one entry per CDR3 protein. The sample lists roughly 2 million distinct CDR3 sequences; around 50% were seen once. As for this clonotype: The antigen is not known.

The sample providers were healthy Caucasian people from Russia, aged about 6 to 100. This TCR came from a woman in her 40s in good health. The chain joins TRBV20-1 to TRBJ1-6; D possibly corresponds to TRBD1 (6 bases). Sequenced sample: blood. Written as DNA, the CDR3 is TGCAGTGCTAGAGTGACAGCCCTGCAGGGGCCCCTCCACTTT. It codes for CSARVTALQGPLHF.